This T cell receptor (beta chain) was identified in a study of shared clonotypes between healthy human individuals (dated by TCRdb to 2020 to 2022). Looking at the study overall: The cohort included three men and two women between 18 and 49 years of age. Each donor's leukapheresis produced roughly between about 0.9 and 9.5 billion PBMCs. Per donor, three plates each were used for CD4 naive and CD4 memory, two for CD8 naive, and one for CD8 memory. Different laboratories and diverse techniques were used to prepare libraries and sequence TCR repertoires, to increase sequencing depth and limit assay-specific biases. To estimate repertoire size and how much clonotypes are shared between individuals, the study performed deep sequencing of blood TCR repertoires from 4 to 6 healthy adults.

TCR CDR3 regions were amplified from genomic DNA by multiplex PCR using the deep immunoSEQ assay. Extracted genomic DNA from each cell subset was spread evenly across all wells of several immunoSEQ 96-well plates, with each plate serving as a replicate. Each replicate PCR for sorted subsets received around 200 ng genomic DNA, equal to tens of thousands of T cell genomes. Purified libraries were measured with a Qubit 3.0 fluorometer, size-checked on a Bioanalyzer 2100, and measured again with the KAPA Library Quantification kit. Every immunoSEQ 96-well plate was sequenced on a separate single-read 150-cycle Illumina NextSeq 550 flow cell. Concerning the study's data processing: Because only junctional sequences without quality scores were contained in the immunoSEQ output, filtering matching that applied to full-length reads could not be performed. Sequences were annotated with PyIR, a Python wrapper for IgBLAST v1.9, using IMGT germline references to assign V/J genes and CDR3. Reads were filtered out if the reads had weak V/J assignments (E-value above 1e-6), no CDR3, stop codons, out-of-frame junctions, or ambiguous translated residues. V3J clonotypes were defined as sequences sharing the same inferred V gene, J gene, and CDR3 amino acid sequence. Percentage overlap between repertoires was calculated by dividing the number of shared unique clonotypes by the size of the smaller repertoire. Repertoire richness was assessed with RTK rarefaction, the Chao1 estimator, and Recon v2.1 estimates of unobserved clonotypes. For all TCRbeta clonotypes obtained by the gDNA method from a few donors, generation probabilities were computed with OLGA. TCRdb retrieved this table from immuneACCESS and kept in-frame rearrangements only. Not all clones are present; in checked studies, unresolved V genes account for under half, and no reason is known for the remainder. For V, J and clone size, that table is used; D and trimming come from the DNA. The sample data list some 2.1 million clones, and around 95% of these were observed just once. Jointly, the top ten make up around 1.7% of the sample.

As regards this clone: Its antigen target is currently unknown. No base-level quality is on record; no much larger clone is a single base apart.

For the CD8 naive samples, CD45RO-negative cells were positively selected for CCR7, yielding a CD45RA+CCR7+ population from which TemRA cells were excluded. Healthy HIV-negative adults with no recently reported acute infections or vaccinations were included as donors. Every donor was a Caucasian adult living in Nashville, Tennessee, USA. Blood was obtained by leukapheresis, after which PBMCs were separated by Ficoll-Histopaque density gradient centrifugation and cryopreserved in liquid nitrogen vapor phase. Purity and quantity of every magnetically sorted T cell population were checked by analytical flow cytometry. Each sorted fraction had its genomic DNA isolated and then quantified by UV absorbance on a Nanodrop 2000c. The CDR3 holds 17 amino acids from the cysteine to the phenylalanine. This entry keeps only the CDR3 DNA: 51 bases, framed from base 1. At the junction V is shortened by 1 base and J by 2 bases; bases outside the gene matches: 9. The germline V gene sets CDR1 to SGHTA and CDR2 to FQGTGA.

The paper's findings and limits, for the study overall: The genetic and exposure-history diversity represented was limited by the small number of donors. Rarefaction of sorted-subset datasets indicated incomplete sequencing despite the large sequencing depth. Across a handful of donors, about 4.5% of naive CD4, approximately 4% of naive CD8, around 2.5% of memory CD4, and 0.4% of memory CD8 clonotypes were shared. Pairwise subsampling indicated that sequencing depth was expected to affect the degree of clonotype sharing among donors. Clonotypes shared by all four sorted-subset donors showed higher generation probabilities than non-shared clonotypes. Naive subsets generally had larger estimated clonotype richness than memory subsets. Sampling was restricted to blood, and TCR repertoires in tissue are likely to differ from TCR repertoires in blood.

The TCR comes from a man younger than 35 in good health. Some clones in this sample may be carry-over from other donors' samples. The sample consisted of naive CD8+ T cells from PBMCs. This specimen's cell subset or site label, interpreted: CD45RA+CCR7+. The chain was built from TRBV7-3 and TRBJ2-5, with 8 junctional bases fitting TRBD1. The DNA sequence is given as TGTGCCAGCAGCTTAATGCACCGGGACAGGAGACAAGAGACCCAGTACTTC. Protein translation: CASSLMHRDRRQETQYF. Extended through the reference TRBV7-3 and TRBJ2-5 proteins, this CDR3 yields the full variable domain: GAGVSQTPSNKVTEKGKYVELRCDPISGHTALYWYRQSLGQGPEFLIYFQGTGAADDSGLPNDRFFAVRPEGSVSTLKIQRTERGDSAVYLCASSLMHRDRRQETQYFGPGTRLLVL.